Presented here are 32 T cell receptor beta chains from one specimen sequenced in a study of identical twins (dated by TCRdb to 2016 to 2017). Library preparation used 5' RACE. Sequencing was carried out with an Illumina HiSeq 2000. TCRdb reran the public reads through fastp at Q25 and MiXCR, keeping productive beta chains. When rows share a CDR3 protein, they turn into one entry using the most common DNA and genes. For this sample there are approximately 500,000 distinct CDR3 sequences; 20% to 25% appear just once. The ten most abundant clones make up approximately 2.9% of the sample. This sample also appeared in a second study, on T cells expressing NK-cell markers.

Source material: CD4+ T cells sorted from blood. The receptors shown here come from a woman between 18 and 29 years old in good health.

The chain uses TRBV5-1 and TRBJ2-5; no definite D call. V was cut by 1 base and J by 2 bases, with 6 bases left in between. Germline V gene data show CDR1 as SGHRS and CDR2 as YFSETQ. CDR3 length equals 13 residues. Here the CDR3 reads CASSLSMQETQYF. CDR3 bases: TGCGCCAGCAGCTTGAGTATGCAAGAGACCCAGTACTTC.

The chain recombines TRBV7-8 with TRBJ2-2, with 10 bases identical to TRBD2. Germline loops: CDR1 SGHVS, CDR2 FQNEAQ. V was clipped by 4 bases and J by 7 bases; unmatched bases: 3. The CDR3 covers 14 residues. CDR3 residues: CASSSWTSGGELFF. CDR3 nucleotides: TGTGCCAGCAGCTCCTGGACTAGCGGCGGGGAGCTGTTTTTT.

The J gene is TRBJ2-1, the V gene TRBV6-2 or TRBV6-3; 10 bases are a match to TRBD2. The germline CDR1 and CDR2 sequences are MNHEY and SVGEGT. CDR3 length: 15 residues. V dropped 2 bases and J dropped 7; count of bases not matched to a gene: 5. The CDR3 spells CASSYGSSGRNEQFF. The CDR3, as DNA: TGTGCCAGCAGTTACGGTTCTAGCGGGAGAAATGAGCAGTTCTTC.

J is TRBJ2-1 and V is TRBV20-1, with D tentatively TRBD2 (6 bases). V was clipped by 8 bases and J by 3 bases, with 17 bases between them. This CDR3 has 14 residues. Germline values: CDR1 DFQATT, CDR2 SNEGSKA (reference sequence). CDR3 sequence reads: CSLGEASVYNEQFF. CDR3 in DNA: TGCAGTCTAGGGGAGGCTAGCGTCTACAATGAGCAGTTCTTC.

The sample holds a few counts of this clonotype. The chain employs TRBV28 and TRBJ1-2, with D unresolved. Germline lookup yields CDR1 MDHEN and CDR2 SYDVKM. This CDR3 contains 11 residues. V lost 7 bases, J lost 8 bases, and 11 bases lay in between. The DNA for the CDR3 is TGTGCCAGCAAGGGTGGTAGGGGCTACACCTTC. Translation gives CASKGGRGYTF.

The V call is TRBV20-1, the J call TRBJ2-3; 10 bases fit TRBD2. The V segment lost 4 bases and the J segment 0 bases; nucleotides outside the gene matches: 10. The length of the CDR3 is 17 residues. Germline V gene lookup returns CDR1 DFQATT and CDR2 SNEGSKA (reference sequence). The CDR3 loop reads CSATKRSGRASTDTQYF. The DNA for the CDR3 is TGCAGTGCTACCAAGAGAAGCGGGAGGGCTAGCACAGATACGCAGTATTTT.

This clonotype was seen more than once but under ten times. The genes are TRBV9 and TRBJ2-6, with D uncertain. Germline lookup yields CDR1 SGDLS and CDR2 YYNGEE. Deletions cut 0 bases from V and 4 bases from J, with 5 bases between. The CDR3 runs 14 residues. CDR3 nucleotides: TGTGCCAGCAGCGTAGTATCCGGGGCCAACGTCCTGACTTTC. Translating gives CASSVVSGANVLTF.

This clonotype has more than one count but fewer than ten. The chain combines TRBV11-2 with TRBJ1-1; D gene unclear. Trimming left V 2 bases short and J 1 base short, with 11 bases between. The CDR3 has 15 residues. Per the germline V gene, CDR1 is SGHAT and CDR2 is FQNNGV. The chain's CDR3 is CASSLRLSPNTEAFF. In nucleotides, the CDR3 is TGTGCCAGCAGCTTACGGCTCTCCCCGAACACTGAAGCTTTCTTT.

The CDR3 DNA follows: TGTGCCAGCAGCTTTGGTGGCGGGATTTCCTACAATGAGCAGTTCTTC. Amino acids: CASSFGGGISYNEQFF. V and J are TRBV7-9 and TRBJ2-1, with a possible D match to TRBD2 (6 bases). The CDR3 runs to 16 residues. Germline assignment: CDR1 SEHNR and CDR2 FQNEAQ (reference sequence). The V end was cut by 3 bases, the J end by 1 base, with 13 bases between.

The sample holds a few counts of this clonotype. The chain recombines TRBV7-9 with TRBJ2-1, with D possibly TRBD2 on 5 matching bases. V was pared by 6 bases and J by 7 bases, with 22 bases between. Germline CDR1 and CDR2: SEHNR and FQNEAQ (reference sequence). The CDR3 is 16 residues long. The CDR3: CASSPDRTSRRNEQFF. CDR3 in DNA: TGTGCCAGCAGTCCCGACCGAACGTCCCGGAGGAATGAGCAGTTCTTC.

V usage is TRBV5-1 and J usage is TRBJ2-3, with TRBD1 as a possible D gene (6 bases). The ends were cut back, 4 bases at V and 1 base at J, with 13 bases in the middle. The germline V gene encodes CDR1 SGHRS and CDR2 YFSETQ. The CDR3 consists of 15 residues. Written as DNA, the CDR3 is TGCGCCAGCAGCGCACAGGGTGGGGGCACAGATACGCAGTATTTT. Translating it yields CASSAQGGGTDTQYF.

This clonotype occurred a few times. The gene calls are TRBV5-1 and TRBJ2-1, with 12 bases that match TRBD2. This CDR3 contains 15 residues. Germline CDR1 and CDR2: SGHRS and YFSETQ. V gave up 4 bases and J gave up 4 bases; unmatched junction bases: 3. In DNA, the CDR3 is TGCGCCAGCAGCACCGGGACTAGCGGGTACAATGAGCAGTTCTTC. It yields the protein CASSTGTSGYNEQFF.

The chain has TRBV6-1 and TRBJ1-5, with no clear D. Trimming pared 3 bases from V and 5 bases from J, leaving 14 bases between. There are 15 residues in the CDR3. Germline CDR1 and CDR2: MNHNS and SASEGT. The CDR3, as DNA: TGTGCCAGCAGTGAGAGGAAGAATGGGGATCAGCCCCAGCATTTT. It yields the protein CASSERKNGDQPQHF.

This clonotype was observed a few times. The genes are TRBV27 and TRBJ2-1; maybe TRBD1 (5 bases). The V end was cut by 10 bases, the J end by 5 bases, with 15 bases between. Germline-derived CDR1 and CDR2 are MNHEY and SMNVEV (reference sequence). The CDR3 covers 13 residues. The CDR3 DNA is TGTGCCACCCCCCGGCAGGGCAACAATGAGCAGTTCTTC. The encoded protein is CATPRQGNNEQFF.

The table lists this clonotype with a few counts. The germline gene is not matched at one end of the junction; a read error may be the cause. The chain carries TRBV12-3 or TRBV12-4 and TRBJ2-1; 8 bases map to TRBD2. The CDR3 is 12 residues long. CDR3 sequence: CASSFSGLVLTF. As DNA, the CDR3 is TGTGCCAGCAGTTTTTCGGGACTAGTGCTTACCTTC.

The CDR3 region has the DNA TGTGCCAGCAGTTTGAATGGGAGGGTCGAGGGCTACACCTTC. Translating gives CASSLNGRVEGYTF. The V and J genes are TRBV12-3 or TRBV12-4 and TRBJ1-2; D is unresolved. V lost 3 bases to trimming and J lost 8 bases, with 16 bases between them. There are 14 residues in the CDR3.

The chain links TRBV12-5 to TRBJ2-4, with no clear D. This CDR3 is 14 amino acids long. V was pared by 1 base and J by 0 bases, with 4 bases between. Germline CDR1 LGHNT, CDR2 FRNRAP. This chain's CDR3 is CASGLGTAKNIQYF. The CDR3 bases are TGTGCTAGTGGTTTGGGGACAGCCAAAAACATTCAGTACTTC.

Written as DNA, the CDR3 is TGCGCCAGCAGGGGAGCGGGGGGGCTCGGTGAGACCCAGTACTTC. Translated, it gives CASRGAGGLGETQYF. The gene calls are TRBV10-2 and TRBJ2-5, with TRBD2 matching 10 bases. Germline loops: CDR1 WSHSY, CDR2 SAAADI. V lost 6 bases, J lost 5 bases, and 9 bases stayed unmatched. This CDR3 comprises 15 residues.

V usage is TRBV5-1 and J usage is TRBJ2-5, with TRBD1 as a possible D gene (7 bases). Germline assignment: CDR1 SGHRS and CDR2 YFSETQ. The CDR3 loop spans 13 amino acids. Trimming cost V 5 bases and J 5 bases, with 13 bases left between them. CDR3 DNA: TGCGCCAGCAGGGTGACAGGGAGGGAGACCCAGTACTTC. This encodes CASRVTGRETQYF. Full variable domain (missing parts from reference TRBV5-1 and TRBJ2-5): KAGVTQTPRYLIKTRGQQVTLSCSPISGHRSVSWYQQTPGQGLQFLFEYFSETQRNKGNFPGRFSGRQFSNSRSEMNVSTLELGDSALYLCASRVTGRETQYFGPGTRLLVL.

This clonotype was found a few times. The genes are TRBV29-1 and TRBJ1-1; D ambiguous. This CDR3 spans 11 amino acids. V lost 4 bases and J 1 base, leaving 4 bases between the germline ends. The germline CDR1 and CDR2 sequences are SQVTM and ANQGSEA. This chain's CDR3 is CSVASNTEAFF. CDR3 bases: TGCAGCGTTGCATCGAACACTGAAGCTTTCTTT.

The table lists this clonotype with a few counts. The chain links TRBV29-1 to TRBJ2-5; maybe TRBD2 (5 bases). Germline lookup yields CDR1 SQVTM and CDR2 ANQGSEA. The V end lost 4 bases, the J end lost 1 base, and 10 bases lay between the germline ends. The CDR3 covers 13 residues. In DNA form, the CDR3 reads TGCAGCGTTGTTAGGCGGGTCCAAGAGACCCAGTACTTC. Translating gives CSVVRRVQETQYF.

This clonotype was recorded at least ten times. The V call is TRBV5-1, the J call TRBJ2-7; D is ambiguous. The CDR3 totals 15 residues. Trimming shortened V by 1 base and J by 2 bases, and 13 bases separated the two germline ends. The germline CDR1 and CDR2 sequences are SGHRS and YFSETQ. CDR3 in amino acids: CASSLRASVAYEQYF. DNA of the CDR3: TGCGCCAGCAGCTTGCGGGCCTCCGTAGCCTACGAGCAGTACTTC.

V is TRBV6-1 and J is TRBJ2-1; 10 nucleotides agree with TRBD2. Looked up from germline, CDR1 is MNHNS and CDR2 is SASEGT. The CDR3 runs to 15 residues. The V gene end was trimmed by 5 bases and the J gene end by 8 bases; junction bases not matched to a gene: 9. This CDR3 is CASSNQAGGPYEQFF. The CDR3 DNA reads TGTGCCAGCAGTAATCAAGCGGGGGGGCCCTATGAGCAGTTCTTC.

The chain has TRBV20-1 and TRBJ2-5, with 13 bases matching TRBD2. The CDR3 contains 14 residues. Germline V lookup: CDR1 DFQATT, CDR2 SNEGSKA (reference sequence). Unmatched junction bases numbered 5, after V lost 6 bases and J lost 4 bases. The CDR3 spells CSAPLAGGSETQYF. DNA of the CDR3: TGCAGTGCGCCACTAGCGGGAGGGTCAGAGACCCAGTACTTC.

The V gene is TRBV12-3 or TRBV12-4, the J gene TRBJ2-7, with D perhaps assigned TRBD1 or TRBD2 (5 bases each). The CDR3 length is 12 residues. Trimming took off 2 bases at V and 8 bases at J, with 10 bases between the two ends. CDR3 DNA: TGTGCCAGCAGTTTATTGGGACCGCAGCAGTACTTC. Protein: CASSLLGPQQYF.

The chain uses TRBV20-1 and TRBJ2-5, with 7 positions matching TRBD2. Trimming took 4 bases from V and 2 from J; bases not matched to a gene: 10. This CDR3 region has 15 residues. Germline V CDR1 and CDR2: DFQATT, SNEGSKA (reference sequence). The CDR3 nucleotides are TGCAGTGCTAACGGACTAGAGGGGAAACAAGAGACCCAGTACTTC. The encoded protein is CSANGLEGKQETQYF.

The CDR3 nucleotides read TGTGCCAGCAGTTACTTTGATCAGCCCCAGCATTTT. As protein: CASSYFDQPQHF. The rearrangement joins TRBV6-6 to TRBJ1-5, with no clear D. V was pared by 1 base and J by 5 bases, with 3 bases between. The CDR3 has 12 amino acids. Germline values: CDR1 MNHNY, CDR2 SVGAGI (reference sequence).

Only a few counts were recorded for this clonotype. J is TRBJ2-3 and V is TRBV20-1; 8 bases agree with TRBD2. CDR3 length equals 15 residues. Losses at the gene ends were 5 bases for V and 0 bases for J; bases not matched to a gene: 7. CDR1 and CDR2 (germline): DFQATT, SNEGSKA (reference sequence). CDR3 sequence: CSAGVIAGSTDTQYF. In DNA, the CDR3 is TGCAGTGCTGGAGTCATAGCGGGGAGCACAGATACGCAGTATTTT.

In its sample, this clonotype was seen a few times. V and J are TRBV27 and TRBJ2-7; tentatively, D is TRBD1 or TRBD2 (5 bases each). V dropped 7 bases and J dropped 2 bases, with 21 bases sitting between them. This CDR3 has 16 residues. Germline V gene lookup returns CDR1 MNHEY and CDR2 SMNVEV (reference sequence). The CDR3 is CASTPWGSRGPYEQYF. DNA for the CDR3: TGTGCCAGCACCCCTTGGGGATCGAGGGGACCCTACGAGCAGTACTTC.

This clonotype was picked up a small number of times. This sequence joins TRBV5-1 and TRBJ2-5, with 7 bases identical to TRBD1. Germline-derived CDR1 and CDR2 are SGHRS and YFSETQ. This CDR3 has 13 amino acids. V was clipped by 1 base and J by 5 bases; unmatched bases: 2. CDR3 region: CASSLQDRETQYF. The DNA for the CDR3 is TGCGCCAGCAGCTTGCAGGACAGGGAGACCCAGTACTTC.

The chain combines TRBV7-2 with TRBJ2-7; 9 nucleotides match TRBD1. This CDR3 region has 15 residues. Germline V gene lookup returns CDR1 SGHTA and CDR2 FQGNSA. Trimming at V came to 1 base and at J to 7 bases, leaving 8 bases not matched to a gene. The CDR3 bases are TGTGCCAGCAGCTTAGTAGCACAGGGGGCGGTAGAGCAGTACTTC. Translated, it gives CASSLVAQGAVEQYF.

The table lists this clonotype with a few counts. This rearrangement joins TRBV11-2 to TRBJ2-2; TRBD2 agrees at 8 bases. Germline CDR1 and CDR2: SGHAT and FQNNGV. With 3 bases clipped from V and 1 base from J, the junction kept 1 base outside the gene matches. There are 15 residues in the CDR3. In DNA, the CDR3 is TGTGCCAGCAGCTTGCGGGGGGAGAACACCGGGGAGCTGTTTTTT. Protein: CASSLRGENTGELFF. Drawing the rest from reference TRBV11-2 and TRBJ2-2, the complete variable domain is EAGVAQSPRYKIIEKRQSVAFWCNPISGHATLYWYQQILGQGPKLLIQFQNNGVVDDSQLPKDRFSAERLKGVDSTLKIQPAKLEDSAVYLCASSLRGENTGELFFGEGSRLTVL.